This T cell receptor (beta chain) was obtained from a study of post-analysis software for immune sequencing data. Study as a whole: Relapsing-remitting, secondary progressive and progressive-relapsing forms made up the multiple sclerosis disease courses.

Libraries were made from TCR beta cDNA, and they carried unique molecular identifiers. The source material, roughly 0.9 to 11 million T cells, gave rise to 500,000 or so cDNA molecules. TCRdb re-called the PCR reads with MiXCR, one entry per CDR3 protein. The data show approximately 460,000 distinct CDR3 sequences, around 40% seen once. A note on this clonotype: Its specificity is not known.

Study-level points and caveats: In patients, about 5 TRBV segments were more frequent than in controls, with TRBV5-6, TRBV5-1 and TRBV20-1 among them. Comparison with controls showed significantly lower normalized Chao1 diversity in multiple sclerosis patients.

This CDR3 comprises 17 residues. Trimming stripped 1 base from V and 4 bases from J, with 14 bases between. Germline V gene sequence: CDR1 SGHVS, CDR2 FQNEAQ. The clonotype was recovered from a girl aged 10-17 years with multiple sclerosis. The sequencing input was blood. This rearrangement joins TRBV7-8 to TRBJ2-6; D perhaps matches TRBD1 (5 bases). The CDR3 loop is CASSLEVGARGANVLTF. The CDR3 nucleotides are TGTGCCAGCAGCTTAGAAGTAGGGGCGAGAGGGGCCAACGTCCTGACTTTC.